This is a list of T cell receptor beta chains from one sample in a study of T cells of healthy individuals. TCRdb reprocessed the 5' RACE reads via MiXCR and lists one record per CDR3 protein. The table includes about 53,000 distinct CDR3 sequences, roughly 15% detected once. The receptors come from a human donor in good health. Each CDR3 is given with its conserved first and last residue. D genes are given only for firm matches. Clone size is stated in some rows and not others, as once, few, many or a class when expanded.

d_gene: TRBD2; v_gene: TRBV7-2; j_gene: TRBJ2-7; abundance: many; len: 14; CDR3nt: TGTGCCAGCAGCTTTAGCGGGGTTCGTGACGAGCAGTACTTC; CDR3aa: CASSFSGVRDEQYF
d_gene: TRBD2; v_gene: TRBV6-2/TRBV6-3; j_gene: TRBJ2-7; abundance: few; len: 13; CDR3nt: TGTGCCAGCAAGCGGGAGGTAACCTACGAGCAGTACTTC; CDR3aa: CASKREVTYEQYF
d_gene: TRBD1; v_gene: TRBV3-1; j_gene: TRBJ2-5; abundance: .; len: 17; CDR3nt: TGTGCCAGCAGCCCCCGGGGACAGGGGACATACCAAGAGACCCAGTACTTC; CDR3aa: CASSPRGQGTYQETQYF
d_gene: TRBD1; v_gene: TRBV18; j_gene: TRBJ1-2; abundance: many; len: 15; CDR3nt: TGTGCCAGCTCAATTCCAGGGGGCGGCTACTATGGCTACACCTTC; CDR3aa: CASSIPGGGYYGYTF
d_gene: .; v_gene: TRBV7-2; j_gene: TRBJ2-1; abundance: few; len: 13; CDR3nt: TGTGCCAGCAGTCGGGACTCCCTCGGAGAGCAGTTCTTC; CDR3aa: CASSRDSLGEQFF
d_gene: TRBD1; v_gene: TRBV4-3; j_gene: TRBJ2-7; abundance: .; len: 16; CDR3nt: TGCGCCAGCAGCCAGGCCGCGACAGGGAGCTCCTACGAGCAGTACTTC; CDR3aa: CASSQAATGSSYEQYF
d_gene: TRBD1; v_gene: TRBV20-1; j_gene: TRBJ2-4; abundance: .; len: 15; CDR3nt: TGCAGTGCCCTTCCTTCGGGACAGGGGACAAACATTCAGTACTTC; CDR3aa: CSALPSGQGTNIQYF
d_gene: .; v_gene: TRBV6-2/TRBV6-3; j_gene: TRBJ2-5; abundance: .; len: 14; CDR3nt: TGTGCCAGCAGTCTCCCGCACGGCCAAGAGACCCAGTACTTC; CDR3aa: CASSLPHGQETQYF
d_gene: .; v_gene: TRBV18; j_gene: TRBJ2-7; abundance: .; len: 16; CDR3nt: TGTGCCAGCTCACAGTTACAGGGCCGGCGGGCCTACGAGCAGTACTTC; CDR3aa: CASSQLQGRRAYEQYF
d_gene: .; v_gene: TRBV6-2/TRBV6-3; j_gene: TRBJ2-5; abundance: few; len: 14; CDR3nt: TGTGCCAGCAGGCAGTTGATGTCGCGGGAGACCCAGTACTTC; CDR3aa: CASRQLMSRETQYF